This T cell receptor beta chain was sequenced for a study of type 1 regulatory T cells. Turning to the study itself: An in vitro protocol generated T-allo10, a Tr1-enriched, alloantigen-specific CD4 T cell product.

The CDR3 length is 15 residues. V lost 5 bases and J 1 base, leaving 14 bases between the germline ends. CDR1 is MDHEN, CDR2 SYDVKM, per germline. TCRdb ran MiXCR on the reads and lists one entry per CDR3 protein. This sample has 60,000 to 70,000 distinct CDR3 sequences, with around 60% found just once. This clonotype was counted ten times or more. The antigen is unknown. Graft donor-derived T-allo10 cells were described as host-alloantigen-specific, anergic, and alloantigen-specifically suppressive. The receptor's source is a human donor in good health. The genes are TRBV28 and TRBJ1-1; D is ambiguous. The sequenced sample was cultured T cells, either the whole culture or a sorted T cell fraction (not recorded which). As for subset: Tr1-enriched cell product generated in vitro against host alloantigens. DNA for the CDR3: TGTGCCAGCAGTCCCTCTTCCGTAGAGAACACTGAAGCTTTCTTT. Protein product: CASSPSSVENTEAFF.